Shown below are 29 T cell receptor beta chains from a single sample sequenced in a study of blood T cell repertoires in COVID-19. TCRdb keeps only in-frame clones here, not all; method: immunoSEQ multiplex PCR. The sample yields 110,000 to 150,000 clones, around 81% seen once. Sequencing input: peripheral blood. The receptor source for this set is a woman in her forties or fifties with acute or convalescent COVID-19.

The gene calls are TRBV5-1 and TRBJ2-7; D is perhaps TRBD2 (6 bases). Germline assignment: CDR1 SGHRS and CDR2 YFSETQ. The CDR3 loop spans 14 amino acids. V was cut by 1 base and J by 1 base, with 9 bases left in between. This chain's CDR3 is CASSLSGLSYEQYF. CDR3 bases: TGCGCCAGCAGCTTGAGCGGGCTTTCCTACGAGCAGTACTTC.

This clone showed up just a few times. The CDR3: CASSSLAWSSTDTQYF. The CDR3 DNA reads as TGTGCCAGCAGCTCACTAGCATGGTCTAGCACAGATACGCAGTATTTT. The J gene is TRBJ2-3, the V gene TRBV11-2, with D possibly TRBD2 on 6 matching bases. The CDR3 runs 16 residues. Germline values: CDR1 SGHAT, CDR2 FQNNGV. V lost 4 bases and J 0 bases, leaving 14 bases between the germline ends.

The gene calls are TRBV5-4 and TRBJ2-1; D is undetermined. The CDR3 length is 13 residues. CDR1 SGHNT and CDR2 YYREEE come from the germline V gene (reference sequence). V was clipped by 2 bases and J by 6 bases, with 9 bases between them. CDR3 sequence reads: CASSFTESNEQFF. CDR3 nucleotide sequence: TGTGCCAGCAGCTTTACAGAGAGCAATGAGCAGTTCTTC.

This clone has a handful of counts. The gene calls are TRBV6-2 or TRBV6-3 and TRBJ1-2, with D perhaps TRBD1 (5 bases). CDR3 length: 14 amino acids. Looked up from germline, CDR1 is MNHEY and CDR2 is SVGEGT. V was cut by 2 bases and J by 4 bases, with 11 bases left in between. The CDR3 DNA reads TGTGCCAGCAGTTACGAGGCGACAGTCTATGGCTACACCTTC. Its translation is CASSYEATVYGYTF.

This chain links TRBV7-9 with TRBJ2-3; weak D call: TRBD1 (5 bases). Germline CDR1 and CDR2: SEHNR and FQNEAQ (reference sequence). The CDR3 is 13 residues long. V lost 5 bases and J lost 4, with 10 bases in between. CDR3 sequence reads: CASSPRGPDTQYF. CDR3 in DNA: TGTGCCAGCAGCCCAAGGGGTCCAGATACGCAGTATTTT.

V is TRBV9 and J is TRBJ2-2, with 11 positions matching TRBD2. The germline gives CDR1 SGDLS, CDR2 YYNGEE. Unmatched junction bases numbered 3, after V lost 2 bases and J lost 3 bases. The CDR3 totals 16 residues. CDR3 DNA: TGTGCCAGCAGCGTGATGGGACTAGCGGACACCGGGGAGCTGTTTTTT. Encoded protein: CASSVMGLADTGELFF.

The CDR3 DNA reads as TGTGCCAGTACCGACTCCCTAAGAGCGGGGGGGCGCAGGGAGAGACAGCCCCAGCATTTT. Its translation is CASTDSLRAGGRRERQPQHF. The rearrangement uses TRBV19 and TRBJ1-5; perhaps TRBD1 as D (6 bases). The CDR3 runs to 20 residues. Germline CDR1 and CDR2: LNHDA and SQIVND (reference sequence). V lost 7 bases, J lost 7 bases, and 35 bases lay in between.

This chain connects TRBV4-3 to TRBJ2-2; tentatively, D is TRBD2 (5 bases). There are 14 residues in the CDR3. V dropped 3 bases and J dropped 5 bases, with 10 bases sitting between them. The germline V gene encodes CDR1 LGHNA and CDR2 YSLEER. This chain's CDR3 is CASSQTTYTGELFF. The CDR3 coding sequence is TGCGCCAGCAGCCAGACTACCTATACCGGGGAGCTGTTTTTT.

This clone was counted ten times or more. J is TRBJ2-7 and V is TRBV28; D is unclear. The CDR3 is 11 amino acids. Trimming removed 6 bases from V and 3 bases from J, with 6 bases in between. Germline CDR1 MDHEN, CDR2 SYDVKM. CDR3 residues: CASSHSYEQYF. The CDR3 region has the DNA TGTGCCAGCAGCCATAGCTACGAGCAGTACTTC.

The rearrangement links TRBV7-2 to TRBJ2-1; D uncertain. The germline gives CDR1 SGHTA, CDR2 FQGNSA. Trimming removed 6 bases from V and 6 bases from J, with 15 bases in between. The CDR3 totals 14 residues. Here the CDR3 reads CASRTGGSLNEQFF. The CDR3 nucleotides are TGTGCCAGCAGGACTGGTGGATCACTCAATGAGCAGTTCTTC.

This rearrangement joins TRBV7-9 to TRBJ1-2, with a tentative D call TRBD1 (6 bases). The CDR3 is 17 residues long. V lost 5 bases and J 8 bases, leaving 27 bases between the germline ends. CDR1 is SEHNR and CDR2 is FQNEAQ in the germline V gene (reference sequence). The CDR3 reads CASSQGALTAARGGYTF. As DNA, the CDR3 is TGTGCCAGCAGCCAAGGTGCACTGACCGCGGCCAGGGGAGGCTACACCTTC.

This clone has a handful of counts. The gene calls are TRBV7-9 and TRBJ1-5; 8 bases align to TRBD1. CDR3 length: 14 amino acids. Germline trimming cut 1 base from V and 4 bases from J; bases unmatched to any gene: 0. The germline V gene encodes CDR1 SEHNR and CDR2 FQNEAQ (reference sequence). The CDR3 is CASSLGTGNQPQHF. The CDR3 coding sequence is TGTGCCAGCAGCTTAGGGACAGGGAATCAGCCCCAGCATTTT.

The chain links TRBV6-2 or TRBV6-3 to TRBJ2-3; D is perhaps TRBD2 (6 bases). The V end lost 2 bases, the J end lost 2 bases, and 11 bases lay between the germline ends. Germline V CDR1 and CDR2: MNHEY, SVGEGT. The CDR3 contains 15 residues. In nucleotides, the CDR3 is TGTGCCAGCAGTTACAGCGGCGGGGACACAGATACGCAGTATTTT. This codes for CASSYSGGDTDTQYF.

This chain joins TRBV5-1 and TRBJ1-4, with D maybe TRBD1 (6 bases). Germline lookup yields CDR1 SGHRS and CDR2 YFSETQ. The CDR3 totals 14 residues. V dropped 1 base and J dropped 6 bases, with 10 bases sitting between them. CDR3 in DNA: TGCGCCAGCAGCTTGATGTCAGGGGATGAAAAACTGTTTTTT. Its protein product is CASSLMSGDEKLFF.

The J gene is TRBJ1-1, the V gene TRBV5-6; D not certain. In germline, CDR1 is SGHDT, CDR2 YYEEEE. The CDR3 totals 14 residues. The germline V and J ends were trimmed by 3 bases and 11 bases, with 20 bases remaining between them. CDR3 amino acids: CASSSAFSVDGAFF. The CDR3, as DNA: TGTGCCAGCAGCTCGGCCTTCTCGGTCGACGGGGCTTTCTTT. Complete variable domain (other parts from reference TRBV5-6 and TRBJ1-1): DAGVTQSPTHLIKTRGQQVTLRCSPKSGHDTVSWYQQALGQGPQFIFQYYEEEERQRGNFPDRFSGHQFPNYSSELNVNALLLGDSALYLCASSSAFSVDGAFFGQGTRLTVV.

The CDR3 nucleotides are TGTGCCAGCAGTTTAGGGGGGGGCGTGAACACTGAAGCTTTCTTT. As protein: CASSLGGGVNTEAFF. The rearrangement uses TRBV28 and TRBJ1-1, with a weak D call TRBD1 (6 bases). The CDR3 length is 15 residues. Looked up from germline, CDR1 is MDHEN and CDR2 is SYDVKM. V was shortened by 2 bases and J by 0 bases, with 10 bases between the two germline ends.

CDR3 bases: TGTGCCAGCAGCCGTGACAGGACGGGGAATGAAGCTTTCTTT. Translated: CASSRDRTGNEAFF. This chain joins TRBV4-2 and TRBJ1-1; D may be TRBD1 (6 bases). The length of the CDR3 is 14 residues. The V end was cut by 4 bases, the J end by 7 bases, with 16 bases between. Per germline, CDR1 LGHNA and CDR2 YNFKEQ.

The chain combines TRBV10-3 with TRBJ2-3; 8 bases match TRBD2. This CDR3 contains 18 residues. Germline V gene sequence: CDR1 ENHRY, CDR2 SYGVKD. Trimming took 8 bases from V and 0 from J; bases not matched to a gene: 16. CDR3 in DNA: TGTGCCATCGAAGTAGTAGCGGGACGGAATTCTAGCACAGATACGCAGTATTTT. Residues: CAIEVVAGRNSSTDTQYF.

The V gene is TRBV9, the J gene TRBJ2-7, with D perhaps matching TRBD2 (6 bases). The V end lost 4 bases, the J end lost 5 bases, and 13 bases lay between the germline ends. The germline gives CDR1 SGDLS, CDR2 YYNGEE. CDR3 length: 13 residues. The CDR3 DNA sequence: TGTGCCAGCAGCCTCCCGGGACTCAACGAGCAGTACTTC. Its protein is CASSLPGLNEQYF.

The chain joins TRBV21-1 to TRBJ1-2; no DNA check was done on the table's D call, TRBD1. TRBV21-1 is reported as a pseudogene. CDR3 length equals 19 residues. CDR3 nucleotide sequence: TGTGCCAGCAGCAAAAAGGGCGGACATACTATAGTTGAACCCTATGGCTACACCTTC. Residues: CASSKKGGHTIVEPYGYTF.

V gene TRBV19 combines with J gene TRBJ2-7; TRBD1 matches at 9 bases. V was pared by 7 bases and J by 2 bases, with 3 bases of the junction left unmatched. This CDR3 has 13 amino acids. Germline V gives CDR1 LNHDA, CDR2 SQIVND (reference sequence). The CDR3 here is CASMGQGTYEQYF. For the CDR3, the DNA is TGTGCCAGTATGGGACAGGGTACCTACGAGCAGTACTTC.

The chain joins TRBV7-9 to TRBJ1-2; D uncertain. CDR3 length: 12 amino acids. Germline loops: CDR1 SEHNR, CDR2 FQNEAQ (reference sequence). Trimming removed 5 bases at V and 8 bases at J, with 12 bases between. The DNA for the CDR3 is TGTGCCAGCAGCCTCCCCTATGAGGGCTACACCTTC. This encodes CASSLPYEGYTF.

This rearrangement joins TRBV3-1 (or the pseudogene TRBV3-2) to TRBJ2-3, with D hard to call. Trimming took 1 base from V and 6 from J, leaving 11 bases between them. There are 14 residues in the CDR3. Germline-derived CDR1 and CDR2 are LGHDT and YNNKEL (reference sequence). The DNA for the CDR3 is TGTGCCAGCAGCCAAGGCTCGATTCGGGATACGCAGTATTTT. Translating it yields CASSQGSIRDTQYF.

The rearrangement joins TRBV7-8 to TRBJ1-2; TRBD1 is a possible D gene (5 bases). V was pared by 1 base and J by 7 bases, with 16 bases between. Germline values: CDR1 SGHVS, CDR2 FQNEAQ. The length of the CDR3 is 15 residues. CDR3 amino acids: CASSLEGLDGVGYTF. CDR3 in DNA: TGTGCCAGCAGCTTAGAGGGACTTGATGGGGTTGGCTACACCTTC.

The CDR3 region is CASREDFYNEQFF. In nucleotides, the CDR3 is TGTGCCAGCAGAGAGGACTTTTACAATGAGCAGTTCTTC. The rearrangement joins TRBV6-5 to TRBJ2-1, with D tentatively TRBD2 (5 bases). The germline V and J ends were trimmed by 6 bases and 4 bases, with 10 bases remaining between them. Germline CDR1 MNHEY, CDR2 SVGAGI. The CDR3 spans 13 residues.

CDR3: CASRGPGDTGELFF. CDR3 nucleotides: TGCGCCAGCAGAGGGCCGGGGGACACCGGGGAGCTGTTTTTT. This chain connects TRBV5-1 to TRBJ2-2; perhaps TRBD2 as D (6 bases). Trimming shortened V by 5 bases and J by 3 bases, and 11 bases separated the two germline ends. Germline V gives CDR1 SGHRS, CDR2 YFSETQ. The CDR3 is 14 amino acids.

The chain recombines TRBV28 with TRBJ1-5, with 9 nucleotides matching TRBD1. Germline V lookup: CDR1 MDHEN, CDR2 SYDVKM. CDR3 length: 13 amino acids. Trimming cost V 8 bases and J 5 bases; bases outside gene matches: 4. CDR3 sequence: CASGQGIHQPQHF. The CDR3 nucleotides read TGTGCCAGCGGACAGGGGATCCATCAGCCCCAGCATTTT.

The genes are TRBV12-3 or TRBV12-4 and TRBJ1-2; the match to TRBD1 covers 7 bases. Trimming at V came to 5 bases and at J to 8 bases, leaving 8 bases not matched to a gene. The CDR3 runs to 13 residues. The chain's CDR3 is CASSPGQAQGYTF. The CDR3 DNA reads TGTGCCAGCAGTCCCGGACAGGCCCAGGGCTACACCTTC.

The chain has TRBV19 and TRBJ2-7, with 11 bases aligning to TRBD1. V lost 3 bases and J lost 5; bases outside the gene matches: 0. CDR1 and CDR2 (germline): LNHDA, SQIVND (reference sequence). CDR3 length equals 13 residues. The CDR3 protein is CASSMDRGHEQYF. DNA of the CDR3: TGTGCCAGTAGTATGGACAGGGGGCACGAGCAGTACTTC.